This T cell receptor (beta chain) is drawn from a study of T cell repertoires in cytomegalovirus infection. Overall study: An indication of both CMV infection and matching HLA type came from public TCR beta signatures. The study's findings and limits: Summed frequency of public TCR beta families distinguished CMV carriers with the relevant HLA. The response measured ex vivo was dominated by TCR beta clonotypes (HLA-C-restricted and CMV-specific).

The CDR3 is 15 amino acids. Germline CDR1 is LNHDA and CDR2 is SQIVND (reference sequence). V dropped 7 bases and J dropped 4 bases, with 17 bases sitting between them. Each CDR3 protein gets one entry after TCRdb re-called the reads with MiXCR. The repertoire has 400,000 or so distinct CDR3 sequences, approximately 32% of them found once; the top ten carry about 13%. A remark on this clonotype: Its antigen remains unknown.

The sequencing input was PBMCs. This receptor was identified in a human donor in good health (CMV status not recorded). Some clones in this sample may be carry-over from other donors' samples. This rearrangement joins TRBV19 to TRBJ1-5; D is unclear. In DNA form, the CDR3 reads TGTGCCAGTATTATCCCGATAAGCGGTAATCAGCCCCAGCATTTT. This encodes CASIIPISGNQPQHF. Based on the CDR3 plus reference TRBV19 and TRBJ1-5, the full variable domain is DGGITQSPKYLFRKEGQNVTLSCEQNLNHDAMYWYRQDPGQGLRLIYYSQIVNDFQKGDIAEGYSVSREKKESFPLTVTSAQKNPTAFYLCASIIPISGNQPQHFGDGTRLSIL.